These T cell receptor beta chains were read from a single sample in a study of blood T cells in healthy people across ages. MiXCR, run by TCRdb on the 5' RACE reads, gives a single entry per CDR3 protein. The data hold about 1.8 million distinct CDR3 sequences, with less than 50% observed a single time. Sequencing was performed on blood. Receptors originate from a woman aged 35 to 49 in good health. The conserved cysteine and the conserved F or W are not part of the CDR3 here. Each record gives: J gene, D gene, V gene, CDR3 protein. A D gene is named only where the DNA matches it firmly.

J: TRBJ2-6
D: NA
V: TRBV5-1
CDR3: ASSLAWTDRSGANVLT

J: NA
D: TRBD1
V: TRBV28
CDR3: ASSGARTGAYEQY

J: TRBJ2-7
D: NA
V: TRBV6-5
CDR3: ASSTGGGGGYEQY

J: TRBJ2-3
D: TRBD2
V: TRBV2
CDR3: ASSESERGITDTQY

J: TRBJ2-1
D: NA
V: TRBV7-9
CDR3: ASHRSGRKENNEQF

J: TRBJ2-7
D: NA
V: TRBV4-2
CDR3: ASSRLVRQSSYEQY

J: TRBJ2-7
D: NA
V: TRBV4-2
CDR3: ASSQPQNTYEQY

J: TRBJ2-1
D: NA
V: TRBV20-1
CDR3: SATRAGLTNEQF

J: TRBJ2-3
D: TRBD2
V: TRBV20-1
CDR3: SARGSLAGRDTQY

J: TRBJ1-5
D: TRBD1
V: TRBV20-1
CDR3: SARLTGGLSGNQPQH

J: TRBJ2-7
D: NA
V: TRBV6-5
CDR3: ASSYGQRYDGEQY

J: TRBJ2-7
D: NA
V: TRBV21-1
CDR3: ASSKETSGGPQGFYEQY

J: TRBJ2-7
D: NA
V: TRBV14
CDR3: ASSHRYEDNEQY

J: TRBJ1-6
D: NA
V: TRBV20-1
CDR3: SAPDRTFGHSPLH

J: TRBJ1-6
D: NA
V: TRBV15
CDR3: ATSRDVNSPLH

J: TRBJ2-1
D: TRBD2
V: TRBV27
CDR3: ASSTLAGGVYNEQF

J: TRBJ2-7
D: NA
V: TRBV5-1
CDR3: ASMGVDYERY

J: TRBJ1-4
D: NA
V: TRBV27
CDR3: ASSVSRYQGTEKLF

J: TRBJ2-7
D: TRBD1
V: TRBV7-2
CDR3: ASSLEQGASYEQY

J: TRBJ2-1
D: NA
V: TRBV24-1
CDR3: ATSWNNEQF

J: TRBJ2-3
D: NA
V: TRBV4-1
CDR3: ASSGLVGPSTDTQY

J: TRBJ2-4
D: TRBD2
V: TRBV6-2/TRBV6-3
CDR3: ASSYGRGGAGLAKNIQY

J: TRBJ2-7
D: NA
V: TRBV5-1
CDR3: AGSPWGGPPSYEQY

J: TRBJ1-2
D: TRBD1
V: TRBV5-4
CDR3: ASSLGDRPDGYT

J: TRBJ2-7
D: NA
V: TRBV21-1
CDR3: ASSKARTGNYEQY

J: TRBJ2-1
D: TRBD1
V: TRBV6-5
CDR3: ASSRDRELYNEQF

J: TRBJ2-7
D: NA
V: TRBV20-1
CDR3: SARGGGANYEQY

J: TRBJ2-7
D: NA
V: TRBV6-5
CDR3: ASRPGAMLSSYEQY

J: TRBJ2-1
D: NA
V: TRBV27
CDR3: ASSLFGAMEGINEQF

J: TRBJ1-1
D: NA
V: TRBV11-2
CDR3: ASSLGGVVVTEAF

J: TRBJ2-5
D: NA
V: TRBV29-1
CDR3: SAGLGGSQTQY

J: NA
D: NA
V: TRBV7-2
CDR3: ASNLSFGKETQY

J: TRBJ2-5
D: NA
V: TRBV6-5
CDR3: ASSETGNQETQY

J: TRBJ2-3
D: TRBD1
V: TRBV5-1
CDR3: ASTDRVTAYTDTQY

J: TRBJ1-5
D: NA
V: TRBV27
CDR3: ASSLLGGGDRNQPQH

J: TRBJ2-1
D: TRBD2
V: TRBV6-2/TRBV6-3
CDR3: ASSSMGTSESSYNEQF

J: TRBJ1-6
D: TRBD1
V: TRBV7-9
CDR3: ASSLDTGGYSPLH

J: TRBJ2-4
D: NA
V: TRBV6-2/TRBV6-3
CDR3: ASSVSGLAKNIQY

J: TRBJ2-5
D: TRBD2
V: TRBV4-2
CDR3: ASSQFRTSEETQY

J: TRBJ2-1
D: NA
V: TRBV6-2/TRBV6-3
CDR3: ASRRTGTDDLNEQF

J: TRBJ1-1
D: TRBD1
V: TRBV4-2
CDR3: ASSQDVAGGATEAF

J: TRBJ1-5
D: NA
V: TRBV6-5
CDR3: ASSNHRSQPQH

J: TRBJ2-4
D: TRBD1
V: TRBV11-1
CDR3: ASSTEGDRGSVAKNIQY

J: TRBJ2-7
D: NA
V: TRBV2
CDR3: ASSEGTGIYEQY

J: TRBJ2-5
D: NA
V: TRBV7-2
CDR3: ASSLHPDGGETQY

J: TRBJ2-6
D: TRBD1
V: TRBV3-1
CDR3: ASSLLVLDRIMGGANVLT

J: TRBJ1-2
D: NA
V: TRBV10-1
CDR3: ARGVGYT

J: TRBJ2-7
D: NA
V: TRBV7-2
CDR3: ASSSLVSVGDGEQY

J: TRBJ1-2
D: NA
V: TRBV2
CDR3: ASSEVSYRSYGYT

J: TRBJ1-5
D: NA
V: TRBV6-2/TRBV6-3
CDR3: ASSVTGYNQPQH

J: TRBJ2-3
D: NA
V: TRBV7-2
CDR3: ASSTKRPRKVTDTQY

J: TRBJ2-1
D: TRBD2
V: TRBV20-1
CDR3: SARGGLAGGNEQF

J: TRBJ2-1
D: TRBD2
V: TRBV9
CDR3: ASSGRLAGRGSYNEQF

J: TRBJ1-2
D: TRBD1
V: TRBV20-1
CDR3: SARTTFSDRASYDYT

J: TRBJ2-6
D: NA
V: TRBV20-1
CDR3: SARDQNALSSSGANVLT

J: TRBJ2-7
D: TRBD1
V: TRBV6-1
CDR3: ASSETVGQGWPYEQY

J: TRBJ2-1
D: TRBD2
V: TRBV7-2
CDR3: ASSIGEGYYNEQF